These 21 T cell receptor beta chains share one sample of origin, sequenced in a study of response to subunit inactivated influenza vaccine. TCRdb redid the calling of the RT-PCR reads with MiXCR, one entry per CDR3 protein. The data show about 830,000 distinct CDR3 sequences, roughly 20% seen once. Here the sequenced sample was PBMCs from blood, taken roughly 5 days after vaccination. These receptors were taken from a middle-aged man who received an inactivated influenza vaccine.

V and J are TRBV4-3 and TRBJ2-7; 9 bases align to TRBD1. Germline loops: CDR1 LGHNA, CDR2 YSLEER. V lost 1 base to trimming and J lost 0 bases; unmatched junction nucleotides: 7. The CDR3 extends over 17 amino acids. Here the CDR3 reads CASSQAGQGPSSYEQYF. The CDR3 nucleotides read TGCGCCAGCAGCCAAGCCGGACAGGGGCCGAGCTCCTACGAGCAGTACTTC.

The V gene is TRBV4-3, the J gene TRBJ2-5; D is uncertain. The CDR3 length is 15 residues. Germline CDR1 is LGHNA and CDR2 is YSLEER. V lost 0 bases, J lost 4 bases, and 12 bases lay in between. The CDR3 sequence: CASSQDSGSPETQYF. The CDR3 DNA sequence: TGCGCCAGCAGCCAAGATTCCGGCAGTCCAGAGACCCAGTACTTC.

A few counts support this clonotype. The chain carries TRBV12-3 or TRBV12-4 and TRBJ2-7; possibly TRBD1 for D (5 bases). Between the trimmed V and J ends, which lost 5 bases and 2 bases, there was a span of 13 bases. The CDR3 runs to 14 residues. CDR3 amino acids: CASSPSTVTYEQYF. The CDR3 DNA reads as TGTGCCAGCAGTCCGTCGACAGTAACCTACGAGCAGTACTTC.

This clonotype was seen more than once but under ten times. The genes are TRBV20-1 and TRBJ2-2; possible D gene TRBD1, 5 bases. The CDR3 runs to 14 residues. Trimming took off 0 bases at V and 4 bases at J, with 9 bases between the two ends. Germline lookup yields CDR1 DFQATT and CDR2 SNEGSKA (reference sequence). In DNA form, the CDR3 reads TGCAGTGCTAGAGAACAGGAAGTCACCGGGGAGCTGTTTTTT. Its protein is CSAREQEVTGELFF.

This clonotype was counted a few times. The chain recombines TRBV18 with TRBJ2-6, with 8 bases aligning to TRBD1. V was clipped by 2 bases and J by 0 bases; unmatched bases: 3. Per the germline V gene, CDR1 is KGHSH and CDR2 is LQKENI. The CDR3 runs to 17 residues. CDR3 amino acids: CASSPGGQGSGANVLTF. The CDR3 DNA follows: TGTGCCAGCTCACCAGGAGGACAGGGCTCTGGGGCCAACGTCCTGACTTTC. Looking up the rest from reference TRBV18 and TRBJ2-6 gives the full variable domain: NAGVMQNPRHLVRRRGQEARLRCSPMKGHSHVYWYRQLPEEGLKFMVYLQKENIIDESGMPKERFSAEFPKEGPSILRIQQVVRGDSAAYFCASSPGGQGSGANVLTFGAGSRLTVL.

The CDR3 DNA reads as TGTGCCAGCAGAACCAGGACGAGGAACACTGAAGCTTTCTTT. This translates into CASRTRTRNTEAFF. The V call is TRBV6-1, the J call TRBJ1-1; unclear D gene. CDR3 length: 14 residues. CDR1 is MNHNS and CDR2 is SASEGT in the germline V gene. V lost 6 bases to trimming and J lost 1 base, with 12 bases between them.

This clonotype was detected ten times or more. The V call is TRBV5-4, the J call TRBJ2-7; 10 bases line up with TRBD2. This CDR3 has 14 amino acids. Germline V lookup: CDR1 SGHNT, CDR2 YYREEE (reference sequence). V lost 2 bases and J lost 10; bases outside the gene matches: 9. As DNA, the CDR3 is TGTGCCAGCAGCTTATCAAGCGGGGGGGGAAGACAGTACTTC. This gives the protein CASSLSSGGGRQYF.

The gene calls are TRBV6-2 or TRBV6-3 and TRBJ2-1; D ambiguous. This CDR3 region has 13 residues. The germline gives CDR1 MNHEY, CDR2 SVGEGT. With 6 bases removed from V and 0 bases from J, the gap between germline ends came to 6 bases. CDR3 DNA: TGTGCCAGCAGGCTGAACTCCTACAATGAGCAGTTCTTC. Encoded protein: CASRLNSYNEQFF.

The chain combines TRBV12-3 or TRBV12-4 with TRBJ1-5; D uncertain. Trimming shortened V by 9 bases and J by 1 base, and 13 bases separated the two germline ends. The CDR3 runs to 14 residues. The CDR3 loop reads CASNGPGSNQPQHF. CDR3 sequence (DNA): TGTGCCAGTAACGGCCCGGGGAGCAATCAGCCCCAGCATTTT.

This clonotype was detected only a few times. The chain uses TRBV7-2 and TRBJ2-7; TRBD2 matches at 10 bases. Trimming at V came to 1 base and at J to 7 bases, leaving 7 bases not matched to a gene. The CDR3 length is 15 residues. CDR1 is SGHTA and CDR2 is FQGNSA in the germline V gene. DNA for the CDR3: TGTGCCAGCAGCTTAGATCTAGCGGGAGTGGGGGAGCAGTACTTC. Amino acids: CASSLDLAGVGEQYF.

The rearrangement links TRBV19 to TRBJ2-2; D uncertain. V lost 6 bases to trimming and J lost 4 bases, with 12 bases between them. This CDR3 is built from 14 residues. CDR1 LNHDA and CDR2 SQIVND come from the germline V gene (reference sequence). This CDR3 reads CASSPWTATGELFF. The CDR3 region has the DNA TGTGCCAGTAGCCCCTGGACCGCCACCGGGGAGCTGTTTTTT.

CDR3 coding DNA: TGCGCCAGCAGCTACTACAGGGGCGGGGAGACCCAGTACTTC. Encoded protein: CASSYYRGGETQYF. The chain carries TRBV5-1 and TRBJ2-5; 7 nucleotides line up with TRBD1. The CDR3 consists of 14 residues. In germline, CDR1 is SGHRS, CDR2 YFSETQ. The trim removed 3 bases at V and 5 bases at J, leaving 7 bases unmatched.

The CDR3 DNA follows: TGTGCCAGCAGTTACTCCCGTTCGCAGGGGCGCGGAGAGACCCAGTACTTC. It yields the protein CASSYSRSQGRGETQYF. The chain joins TRBV6-5 to TRBJ2-5, with TRBD1 as a possible D gene (6 bases). V was clipped by 0 bases and J by 4 bases, with 18 bases between them. Germline V gives CDR1 MNHEY, CDR2 SVGAGI. This CDR3 has 17 residues.

This clonotype showed up many times. This rearrangement joins TRBV3-1 to TRBJ2-7; a possible D gene is TRBD1 (6 bases). V was trimmed by 4 bases and J by 5 bases, leaving 6 bases between them. The germline V gene encodes CDR1 LGHDT and CDR2 YNNKEL (reference sequence). CDR3 length: 11 residues. CDR3 bases: TGTGCCAGCAGCCCAGGGGACGAGCAGTACTTC. Its protein product is CASSPGDEQYF.

This clonotype has only a few counts. The rearrangement links TRBV20-1 to TRBJ1-1; D is undetermined. V gave up 1 base and J gave up 0 bases, with 9 bases separating them. The CDR3 consists of 14 residues. The germline gives CDR1 DFQATT, CDR2 SNEGSKA (reference sequence). The chain's CDR3 is CSARVGSLNTEAFF. The CDR3 nucleotides are TGCAGTGCTAGAGTAGGCAGCCTGAACACTGAAGCTTTCTTT.

This rearrangement joins TRBV15 to TRBJ2-1, with TRBD2 matching 10 bases. V trimming: 0 bases; J trimming: 6 bases; junction bases outside the gene matches: 8. Per germline, CDR1 LNHNV and CDR2 YYDKDF (reference sequence). This CDR3 region has 17 residues. The CDR3 DNA sequence: TGTGCCACCAGCAGAGATCTGGGTAGCGGGAGGACCAATGAGCAGTTCTTC. Protein product: CATSRDLGSGRTNEQFF.

The chain uses TRBV12-3 or TRBV12-4 and TRBJ2-1; no reliable D call. Trimming pared 7 bases from V and 5 bases from J, leaving 6 bases between. The CDR3 covers 11 residues. The CDR3 bases are TGTGCCAGCAATCCACACAATGAGCAGTTCTTC. Amino acids: CASNPHNEQFF.

CDR3 in amino acids: CASSKRQGSNTGELFF. In DNA form, the CDR3 reads TGTGCCAGCAGCAAACGGCAGGGTTCGAACACCGGGGAGCTGTTTTTT. This chain connects TRBV7-6 to TRBJ2-2, with D tentatively TRBD1 (5 bases). V was shortened by 5 bases and J by 0 bases, with 13 bases between the two germline ends. CDR1 and CDR2 (germline): SGHVS, FNYEAQ. CDR3 length equals 16 residues.

This clonotype appeared a few times. The chain is built from TRBV6-2 or TRBV6-3 and TRBJ2-7, with D perhaps TRBD2 (5 bases). Per the germline V gene, CDR1 is MNHEY and CDR2 is SVGEGT. V gave up 0 bases and J gave up 2 bases, with 8 bases separating them. CDR3 length: 14 residues. CDR3 sequence reads: CASSYSGEPYEQYF. CDR3 coding DNA: TGTGCCAGCAGTTACTCGGGAGAGCCCTACGAGCAGTACTTC.

This clonotype was counted a few times. This chain links TRBV4-3 with TRBJ2-1; TRBD2 aligns across 7 bases. The V and J ends lost 3 bases and 0 bases, in that order; junction bases with no gene match: 14. The germline V gene encodes CDR1 LGHNA and CDR2 YSLEER. This CDR3 is 19 amino acids long. The CDR3 coding sequence is TGCGCCAGCAGCCACAACCCGTATCTAGCGGAGAGCTCCTACAATGAGCAGTTCTTC. The encoded protein is CASSHNPYLAESSYNEQFF.

This clonotype was seen only a few times. The chain joins TRBV12-3 or TRBV12-4 to TRBJ2-1; TRBD1 is a possible D gene (6 bases). Trimming took 6 bases from V and 6 from J, leaving 9 bases between them. This CDR3 region has 12 residues. CDR3 sequence (DNA): TGTGCCAGCAGCGGACAGTTCAATGAGCAGTTCTTC. Its protein is CASSGQFNEQFF.